Following are 5 T cell receptor beta chains from one sample sequenced in a study of blood T cell repertoires in COVID-19. Profiling relied on immunoSEQ multiplex PCR, and the TCRdb table lists in-frame clones only, not all of them. The top ten hold 1.2% of the sample, which has approximately 180,000 clones, about 90% seen once. The sequenced sample consisted of PBMCs or T cells enriched from blood (not recorded which). The receptors derive from a human donor with acute COVID-19. The donor label of this sample is uncertain.

This clone was found a few times. The CDR3 region has the DNA TGTGCCAGCGGCGGTAACTATGGCTACACCTTC. Protein product: CASGGNYGYTF. The chain employs TRBV6-5 and TRBJ1-2, with no clear D. The CDR3 has 11 amino acids. Germline CDR1 MNHEY, CDR2 SVGAGI. Trimming took 8 bases from V and 1 from J, leaving 5 bases between them.

This chain connects TRBV13 to TRBJ2-7, with 8 bases identical to TRBD2. With V trimmed by 2 bases and J by 7 bases, 10 bases remained unmatched. Germline V lookup: CDR1 PRHDT, CDR2 FYEKMQ (reference sequence). The CDR3 spans 15 residues. The CDR3 sequence is CASSLYTGGPREQYF. CDR3 sequence (DNA): TGTGCCAGCAGCTTATACACGGGGGGGCCGAGGGAGCAGTACTTC.

This clone showed up just once. The chain links TRBV21-1 to TRBJ1-6; no DNA check was done on the table's D call, TRBD1. TRBV21-1 is marked as a pseudogene. This CDR3 region has 16 residues. The CDR3 protein is CASSKGSDPYNSPLHF. In DNA form, the CDR3 reads TGTGCCAGCAGCAAAGGATCAGATCCCTATAATTCACCCCTCCACTTT.

The chain carries TRBV12-3 or TRBV12-4 and TRBJ1-6; D uncertain. This CDR3 region has 12 residues. Trimming removed 7 bases from V and 9 bases from J, with 10 bases in between. Written as DNA, the CDR3 is TGTGCCAGCACTCCCGGGAGTTCACCCCTCCACTTT. Protein sequence: CASTPGSSPLHF.

This clone was detected a few times. The chain joins TRBV14 to TRBJ1-6; no clear D. Germline CDR1 and CDR2: SGHDN and FVKESK. Trimming removed 0 bases from V and 9 bases from J, with 15 bases in between. CDR3 length: 16 residues. CDR3 DNA: TGTGCCAGCAGCCAAGACGGTGGAGGGATCGGTTCACCCCTCCACTTT. Its translation: CASSQDGGGIGSPLHF.